The clone carrying this T cell receptor beta chain appeared a single time. The data were taken from a study of shared clonotypes between healthy human individuals. The V gene end was trimmed by 4 bases and the J gene end by 4 bases; junction bases not matched to a gene: 6. Germline V lookup: CDR1 SGHNT, CDR2 YYREEE (reference sequence). This CDR3 region has 16 residues. Deep was the level used in running the assay. Clones were read by immunoSEQ multiplex PCR, and TCRdb kept only the in-frame ones, dropping some. The sample has some 450,000 clones, over 60% seen once. The chain carries TRBV5-4 and TRBJ2-2; 11 bases are a match to TRBD2. The sample consisted of PBMCs. The sequence was obtained from a woman in her 40s in good health. Some clones in this sample may be carry-over from other donors' samples. The CDR3 region is CASSPGTSGFTGELFF. The CDR3 DNA reads as TGTGCCAGCAGCCCCGGGACTAGCGGTTTCACCGGGGAGCTGTTTTTT.